Listed below are T cell receptor beta chains from one sample, sequenced in a study of early T cells in non-severe SARS-CoV-2 infection. TCRdb re-derived calls from the 5' RACE reads in MiXCR, one entry per CDR3 protein. Of 25,000 to 35,000 distinct CDR3 sequences in the sample, under 4% are singletons; the top ten hold around 8.2%. The material sequenced was whole blood. The receptors shown here come from an adult who was a healthcare worker with PCR-confirmed SARS-CoV-2 infection or an uninfected control (not recorded which). Both conserved end residues are part of each CDR3. The D gene is left open where the match is weak. Clone size appears in some rows only: once, few, many, or a class for an expanded clone.

D | J | size | V | DNA | CDR3
- | TRBJ2-3 | - | TRBV24-1 | TGTGCCACCAGTGATTGGGGAGAGGAGGTCGCAGATACGCAGTATTTT | CATSDWGEEVADTQYF
TRBD1 | TRBJ1-2 | many | TRBV12-3/TRBV12-4 | TGTGCCAGCAGCTCCCCCGGGACAGGGAAAGGCTACACCTTC | CASSSPGTGKGYTF
- | TRBJ2-3 | many | TRBV11-2 | TGTGCCAGCAGCAATGTAGCGAATACGCAGTATTTT | CASSNVANTQYF
TRBD1 | TRBJ1-6 | few | TRBV2 | TGTGCCAGCAGCTTAGGGGGCAGTTCACCCCTCCACTTT | CASSLGGSSPLHF
TRBD1 | TRBJ1-2 | many | TRBV29-1 | TGCAGCGCCGGGACAGGGGCCCCCGGGGATGGCTACACCTTC | CSAGTGAPGDGYTF
- | TRBJ2-7 | medium-sized | TRBV7-2 | TGTGCCAGCAGCCTCCGGACTATCTACGAGCAGTACTTC | CASSLRTIYEQYF
- | TRBJ2-4 | many | TRBV7-2 | TGTGCCAGCAGCCTGGGAATACAGGGGGGGATTCAGTACTTC | CASSLGIQGGIQYF
- | TRBJ2-5 | many | TRBV3-1 | TGTGCCAGCAGCCCCTCGCGGGGCGGAGAGACCCAGTACTTC | CASSPSRGGETQYF
TRBD1 | TRBJ1-4 | many | TRBV3-1 | TGTGCCAGCAGCCAAATACGACAGGGGAATGAAAAACTGTTTTTT | CASSQIRQGNEKLFF
TRBD1 | TRBJ2-7 | many | TRBV5-6 | TGTGCCAGCAGCTCGGGACAGCGAAGACTTCCCTACGAGCAGTACTTC | CASSSGQRRLPYEQYF
TRBD1 | TRBJ1-2 | - | TRBV5-1 | TGCGCCAGCAGCTTGGATTCAGGGGGTACGATTAGTAACTATGGCTACACCTTC | CASSLDSGGTISNYGYTF
- | TRBJ2-3 | many | TRBV18 | TGTGCCAGCTCACCGCTCTTCACAGATACGCAGTATTTT | CASSPLFTDTQYF
- | TRBJ2-3 | many | TRBV10-3 | TGTGCCATCAACCCGGACCCAGCCTCGGGAGATACGCAGTATTTT | CAINPDPASGDTQYF
- | TRBJ2-1 | many | TRBV18 | TGTGCCAGCTCACGGCTGTTAGTTGAGCAGTTCTTC | CASSRLLVEQFF
- | TRBJ2-3 | many | TRBV30 | TGTGCCTGGAACACTGGAAGTGATACGCAGTATTTT | CAWNTGSDTQYF
- | TRBJ2-1 | many | TRBV11-3 | TGTGCCAGCAGCCGGGACGGAGGTGAGCAGTTCTTC | CASSRDGGEQFF
- | TRBJ2-1 | many | TRBV20-1 | TGCAGTGCTAGAGATCGGGCAGGCTCCTACAATGAGCAGTTCTTC | CSARDRAGSYNEQFF
- | TRBJ2-1 | many | TRBV15 | TGTGCCACCAGCAGAGATTTGAAGACCGTCCGGAATGAGCAGTTCTTC | CATSRDLKTVRNEQFF
- | TRBJ2-1 | many | TRBV7-6 | TGTGCCAGCAGCTCCCTAAGTAGGGGACAAAGTCCCAATGAGCAGTTCTTC | CASSSLSRGQSPNEQFF
- | TRBJ1-3 | many | TRBV10-3 | TGTGCCATTCCCGCCCTGTGGAGGAGCACAAGCTCTGGAAACACCATATATTTT | CAIPALWRSTSSGNTIYF
- | TRBJ1-2 | many | TRBV10-3 | TGTGCCGCGCATGGGTATAGTGGAGACAACTATGGCTACACCTTC | CAAHGYSGDNYGYTF
TRBD1 | TRBJ2-5 | many | TRBV20-1 | TGCAGTGCCGGAGGGGACAGGGGTGAGACCCAGTACTTC | CSAGGDRGETQYF
- | TRBJ1-5 | many | TRBV7-2 | TGTGCCAGCAGCTCACGCAGTGGGGATCAGCCCCAGCATTTT | CASSSRSGDQPQHF
TRBD2 | TRBJ2-3 | - | TRBV9 | TGTGCCAGCAGCACACGACTAGCGGGGCCCACAGATACGCAGTATTTT | CASSTRLAGPTDTQYF
- | TRBJ1-5 | many | TRBV6-6 | TGTGCCAGCAGCGGCGGGGGGGGCAATCAGCCCCAGCATTTT | CASSGGGGNQPQHF
- | TRBJ1-1 | many | TRBV29-1 | TGCAGCGTTGAACGATGGGGTGGGACTGAAGCTTTCTTT | CSVERWGGTEAFF
TRBD2 | TRBJ2-3 | many | TRBV27 | TGTGCCAGCAGTTTATCAGCGGGACTAGCGGGCACAGATACGCAGTATTTT | CASSLSAGLAGTDTQYF
TRBD2 | TRBJ2-3 | many | TRBV7-8 | TGTGCCAGCCGGCAACCTAGCGGGGGGTTAGATACGCAGTATTTT | CASRQPSGGLDTQYF
- | TRBJ2-1 | many | TRBV15 | TGTGCCACCAGCAGAGATGAGTTGGGACTTGCTTCGTACAATGAGCAGTTCTTC | CATSRDELGLASYNEQFF
- | TRBJ2-7 | many | TRBV2 | TGTGCCAGCAGGTTGAACGAGCAGTACTTC | CASRLNEQYF
- | TRBJ1-2 | many | TRBV9 | TGTGCCAGCAGGCCCGCCGTTTTGGGCGGCTACACCTTC | CASRPAVLGGYTF
TRBD1 | TRBJ1-2 | many | TRBV7-9 | TGTGCCAGCAGCACCGGACAGGGTTTGAGGGTAGTAGGTGTCGCCTTC | CASSTGQGLRVVGVAF
TRBD2 | TRBJ2-4 | many | TRBV10-3 | TGTGCCATCAGTGAGTCCGCACTAGCGCCTACAGCCAAAAACATTCAGTACTTC | CAISESALAPTAKNIQYF
TRBD2 | TRBJ2-2 | - | TRBV4-2 | TGTGCCAGCAGCCAGGGGGTTAGCGGGCGACCGAACACCGGGGAGCTGTTTTTT | CASSQGVSGRPNTGELFF
- | TRBJ1-4 | many | TRBV4-2 | TGTGCCAGCAGCCAAGAACAGATCCTAACTGCAACTAATGAAAAACTGTTTTTT | CASSQEQILTATNEKLFF
TRBD2 | TRBJ2-7 | many | TRBV2 | TGTGCCAGCAGTGACACTAGCGGGAGACGTCTGTACTTC | CASSDTSGRRLYF
- | TRBJ1-6 | - | TRBV30 | TGTGCCTGGAGTGGGGGGAGCTCCTATAATTCACCCCTCCACTTT | CAWSGGSSYNSPLHF
- | TRBJ2-7 | many | TRBV29-1 | TGCAGCGCTGGGGGGGCGACAGGGCTAAACGAGCAGTACTTC | CSAGGATGLNEQYF
TRBD2 | TRBJ2-7 | many | TRBV2 | TGTGCCAGCAAAGGACTAGCGGGAGTACCGTACGAGCAGTACTTC | CASKGLAGVPYEQYF
TRBD1 | TRBJ1-2 | many | TRBV4-3 | TGCGCCAGCAGCCGCTATCCAGGGGGCGGATATGGCTACACCTTC | CASSRYPGGGYGYTF
TRBD1 | TRBJ1-1 | many | TRBV30 | TGTGCCTGTCCGGGACAGGGGGTCATTGAAGCTTTCTTT | CACPGQGVIEAFF
TRBD2 | TRBJ2-5 | - | TRBV9 | TGTGCCAGCAGCGCCCGACTAGCGGAGGCCCAGTACTTC | CASSARLAEAQYF
TRBD1 | TRBJ1-2 | many | TRBV10-3 | TGTGCCATCAGTGTCGGGACAGGGGGCTCCTATGGCTACACCTTC | CAISVGTGGSYGYTF
- | TRBJ1-1 | many | TRBV14 | TGTGCCAGCAGCGATGATGGCCGGGGGGAAGCTTTCTTT | CASSDDGRGEAFF
TRBD2 | TRBJ2-7 | many | TRBV7-2 | TGTGCCAGCAGCCTGGACATTCAGCGGGGTCCCTACGAGCAGTACTTC | CASSLDIQRGPYEQYF
TRBD1 | TRBJ1-2 | many | TRBV7-2 | TGTGCCAGCAGCATCCGTGCACAGGGGTCCGGTGGCTACACCTTC | CASSIRAQGSGGYTF
- | TRBJ1-3 | many | TRBV5-6 | TGTGCCAGCAGCTTTACAGGGAGATTCTCTGGAAACACCATATATTTT | CASSFTGRFSGNTIYF
- | TRBJ2-5 | few | TRBV27 | TGTGCCAGCAGTTTATTGGGGCAAGAGACCCAGTACTTC | CASSLLGQETQYF
TRBD2 | TRBJ2-2 | many | TRBV7-8 | TGTGCCAGCAAGGCTAGCGGGGGAACCGGGGAGCTGTTTTTT | CASKASGGTGELFF
- | TRBJ2-3 | many | TRBV30 | TGTGCCTGGAGTGTACTAATAGCTACGCAGTATTTT | CAWSVLIATQYF
- | TRBJ2-3 | many | TRBV5-4 | TGTGCCAGCAGCTTGGATGTGGCAACTAGCACAGATACGCAGTATTTT | CASSLDVATSTDTQYF
TRBD2 | TRBJ2-1 | many | TRBV6-2/TRBV6-3 | TGTGCCAGCAGCCCCAGACTAGCGGGAGGTAACAATGAGCAGTTCTTC | CASSPRLAGGNNEQFF
TRBD1 | TRBJ1-5 | many | TRBV30 | TGTGCCTGGAGCAGGACAGGCGATCAGCCCCAGCATTTT | CAWSRTGDQPQHF
TRBD2 | TRBJ2-3 | few | TRBV7-2 | TGTGCCAGCAGCCCGGGACTAGCGATTAGCACAGATACGCAGTATTTT | CASSPGLAISTDTQYF
- | TRBJ2-7 | many | TRBV2 | TGTGCCAGCAGCCGGGACGAGCAGTACTTC | CASSRDEQYF
- | TRBJ1-1 | many | TRBV20-1 | TGCAGTGCTAGAGTCGACGAGCGGGGCACTGAAGCTTTCTTT | CSARVDERGTEAFF
- | TRBJ2-2 | many | TRBV4-3 | TGCGCCAGCAGCCTACAGGTTTACACCGGGGAGCTGTTTTTT | CASSLQVYTGELFF
- | TRBJ2-7 | many | TRBV6-5 | TGTGCCAGCAGTTCCGCGACAACCCCCCCCTACGAGCAGTACTTC | CASSSATTPPYEQYF